This T cell receptor (beta chain) was observed in a study of Ad26.COV2.S vaccination and SARS-CoV-2 variants. In its sample, this clone was seen once. Regarding treatment: 19 received Ad26.COV2.S at low or high dose, single or two shots; five or six received placebo; per-sample allocation not given. Collection of the samples took place on day 63 after the first injection of vaccine or placebo. Germline values: CDR1 SGDLS, CDR2 YYNGEE. Trimming cost V 4 bases and J 10 bases; bases outside gene matches: 17. The CDR3 contains 16 residues. TCRdb's table, derived via immunoSEQ multiplex PCR, lists solely in-frame clones and lacks some. The table records around 340,000 clones, roughly 90% of them present only once.

The sample in question was peripheral blood, obtained in a trial of Ad26.COV2.S vaccine versus placebo. The TCR originated in a person aged 18-60 years who received the Ad26.COV2.S COVID-19 vaccine or a placebo. The chain combines TRBV9 with TRBJ2-1; 7 bases fit TRBD1. The CDR3 sequence is CASSQQGQSKLGEQFF. In nucleotides, the CDR3 is TGTGCCAGCAGCCAGCAGGGACAGTCAAAGTTAGGAGAGCAGTTCTTC. The full variable domain, completed using reference TRBV9 and TRBJ2-1, is DSGVTQTPKHLITATGQRVTLRCSPRSGDLSVYWYQQSLDQGLQFLIQYYNGEERAKGNILERFSAQQFPDLHSELNLSSLELGDSALYFCASSQQGQSKLGEQFFGPGTRLTVL.